This T cell receptor beta chain was documented in a study of metastatic and nonmetastatic thyroid tumors. Looking at the study overall: The authors compared repertoires across blood and tumor or nodule tissue from malignant and benign thyroid patients. Study results and limitations: Significantly greater TCR beta diversity was reportedly found in malignant thyroid tumors than in benign nodules (in blood and tumor).

Treatment of any kind had been given to no patient before thyroid surgery. TCRdb reassembled clones from the PCR reads with MiXCR. The data show 6,500 to 8,500 clones, with roughly a quarter seen just once and around 16% held by the top ten. As concerns this clone: Its antigen is not identified.

Sequenced sample: tumor tissue. This TCR was recovered from a female donor with papillary thyroid cancer or a benign thyroid nodule (not recorded which). Some clones in this sample may be carry-over from other donors' samples.

The CDR3 protein is CSAMGVAGPNYNDEFF. As DNA, the CDR3 is TGCAGTGCTATGGGGGTAGCGGGACCGAACTACAATGATGAGTTCTTC. V usage is TRBV20-1 and J usage is TRBJ2-1; 8 positions match TRBD2. There are 16 residues in the CDR3. CDR1 is DFQATT and CDR2 is SNEGSKA in the germline V gene (reference sequence). The J segment lost 14 bases and the V segment lost 4 bases, leaving 22 bases of the junction unmatched.